This T cell receptor (beta chain) was captured in a study of CD8+CD57+ T cells in acquired aplastic anemia. Study overall: An average of roughly 10 million reads for CD4+ cells was obtained from healthy donors.

As regards this clonotype: What it recognizes is unknown.

Study-wide points: There were 25 to 35 CD8+ CDR3 sequences that occurred in both patients and controls. No significant difference in CD8+ Simpson's diversity was found between patients and controls.

TCR beta VDJ and CDR3 were profiled, and genomic DNA was the template. Each CDR3 protein is one row after TCRdb ran MiXCR on the reads. The sample carries 150,000 to 200,000 distinct CDR3 sequences, around 60% recorded once. Per germline, CDR1 ENHRY and CDR2 SYGVKD. The V and J ends lost 5 bases and 3 bases, in that order; junction bases with no gene match: 2. The CDR3 totals 14 residues. The clonotype comes from a human donor in good health. The gene calls are TRBV10-3 and TRBJ2-3; 10 bases are a match to TRBD1. The specimen sequenced was sorted CD4+, CD8+, or CD8+CD57+ T cells (not recorded which) from PBMCs. CDR3 residues: CAISTGQGTDTQYF. As DNA, the CDR3 is TGTGCCATCAGTACGGGACAGGGGACAGATACGCAGTATTTT.